Each of the 19 T cell receptor beta chains below was sequenced from the same sample in a study of blood T cell repertoires in COVID-19. Produced via immunoSEQ multiplex PCR; TCRdb's table is partial and in-frame only. The sample lists more than 75,000 clones, 84% occurring once. Sequenced material: peripheral blood. The receptors come from a human donor in a cohort sampled during active COVID-19.

This clone has a handful of counts. V gene TRBV6-5 combines with J gene TRBJ2-2, with D possibly matching TRBD2 (5 bases). The CDR3 runs 12 residues. Germline V gene sequence: CDR1 MNHEY, CDR2 SVGAGI. Trimming took off 6 bases at V and 10 bases at J, with 12 bases between the two ends. The CDR3 sequence: CASSPSGPELFF. The CDR3 nucleotides read TGTGCCAGCAGCCCGAGCGGTCCGGAGCTGTTTTTT.

The chain recombines TRBV12-3 or TRBV12-4 with TRBJ1-1, with D possibly TRBD1 on 6 matching bases. Trimming pared 6 bases from V and 4 bases from J, leaving 12 bases between. The length of the CDR3 is 13 residues. The CDR3 loop reads CASRVRGTTEAFF. Here the CDR3 DNA reads TGTGCCAGCAGGGTTAGGGGGACCACTGAAGCTTTCTTT.

V usage is TRBV18 and J usage is TRBJ2-7, with 9 bases fitting TRBD1. CDR3 length: 14 residues. V shed 5 bases and J 3 bases; nucleotides not matched to a gene: 5. Germline V gene data show CDR1 as KGHSH and CDR2 as LQKENI. The CDR3: CASSEGQGGYEQYF. The DNA of the CDR3 is TGTGCCAGCTCAGAGGGACAGGGAGGCTACGAGCAGTACTTC.

The chain couples TRBV7-9 to TRBJ1-1; D ambiguous. Trimming stripped 5 bases from V and 1 base from J, with 8 bases between. The germline gives CDR1 SEHNR, CDR2 FQNEAQ (reference sequence). The CDR3 contains 13 residues. Here the CDR3 reads CASSVSENTEAFF. DNA for the CDR3: TGTGCCAGCAGCGTCAGTGAGAACACTGAAGCTTTCTTT. The whole variable domain, remainder taken from reference TRBV7-9 and TRBJ1-1, is DTGVSQNPRHKITKRGQNVTFRCDPISEHNRLYWYRQTLGQGPEFLTYFQNEAQLEKSRLLSDRFSAERPKGSFSTLEIQRTEQGDSAMYLCASSVSENTEAFFGQGTRLTVV.

This chain connects TRBV29-1 to TRBJ2-1, with 9 bases fitting TRBD2. Trimming at V came to 0 bases and at J to 4 bases, leaving 4 bases not matched to a gene. CDR3 size: 15 residues. Germline V gives CDR1 SQVTM, CDR2 ANQGSEA. CDR3 coding DNA: TGCAGCGTTGAAGATTTTGCGGGGGGGTACAATGAGCAGTTCTTC. This encodes CSVEDFAGGYNEQFF.

This chain joins TRBV2 and TRBJ2-3; the D gene is possibly TRBD2 (6 bases). V was pared by 5 bases and J by 6 bases, with 9 bases between. The germline V gene encodes CDR1 SNHLY and CDR2 FYNNEI. The CDR3 sequence is 12 residues long. CDR3 protein: CASSTSYDTQYF. CDR3 bases: TGTGCCAGCAGTACTAGCTATGATACGCAGTATTTT.

This clone was seen a handful of times. The chain has TRBV5-1 and TRBJ2-1, with D tentatively TRBD1 (5 bases). This CDR3 contains 13 residues. The V gene's germline CDR1 is SGHRS and CDR2 YFSETQ. V was clipped by 0 bases and J by 7 bases, with 8 bases between them. CDR3: CASSLDRMNEQFF. The CDR3 region has the DNA TGCGCCAGCAGCTTGGACAGGATGAATGAGCAGTTCTTC.

The chain has TRBV18 and TRBJ2-5, with D uncertain. V lost 2 bases to trimming and J lost 1 base, with 17 bases between them. From germline, CDR1 is KGHSH and CDR2 LQKENI. This CDR3 comprises 17 residues. CDR3 sequence reads: CASSPGLVSAAQETQYF. The CDR3 DNA reads TGTGCCAGCTCACCAGGTCTAGTTTCTGCGGCCCAAGAGACCCAGTACTTC.

This clone was picked up a small number of times. V usage is TRBV27 and J usage is TRBJ1-5, with D unresolved. V lost 0 bases and J lost 2, with 5 bases in between. CDR1 is MNHEY, CDR2 SMNVEV, per germline (reference sequence). The CDR3 totals 14 residues. CDR3 in amino acids: CASSLSPGNQPQHF. Here the CDR3 DNA reads TGTGCCAGCAGTTTATCCCCAGGCAATCAGCCCCAGCATTTT.

This rearrangement joins TRBV29-1 to TRBJ1-1; maybe TRBD1 (6 bases). CDR1 SQVTM and CDR2 ANQGSEA come from the germline V gene. This CDR3 has 11 amino acids. This chain's CDR3 is CSTHRAGAAFF. The CDR3 bases are TGCAGTACCCACAGGGCGGGTGCAGCTTTCTTT. Full variable domain (rest looked up from reference TRBV29-1 and TRBJ1-1): SAVISQKPSRDICQRGTSLTIQCQVDSQVTMMFWYRQQPGQSLTLIATANQGSEATYESGFVIDKFPISRPNLTFSTLTVSNMSPEDSSIYLCSTHRAGAAFFGQGTRLTVV.

The chain is built from TRBV11-2 and TRBJ2-1; TRBD2 matches 13 bases. V lost 5 bases to trimming and J lost 8 bases; unmatched junction nucleotides: 6. CDR3 size: 15 residues. Germline CDR1 reads SGHAT; CDR2 reads FQNNGV. The CDR3 DNA sequence: TGTGCCAGCAGCCTCGGGACTAGCGGGGTCGATGAGCAGTTCTTC. Its translation is CASSLGTSGVDEQFF.

This chain connects TRBV5-6 to TRBJ1-1; the D gene is possibly TRBD1 (6 bases). The germline V and J ends were trimmed by 3 bases and 0 bases, with 12 bases remaining between them. The V gene's germline CDR1 is SGHDT and CDR2 YYEEEE. This CDR3 has 15 residues. Written as DNA, the CDR3 is TGTGCCAGCAGCTGGAACAGGGAATTGAACACTGAAGCTTTCTTT. This gives the protein CASSWNRELNTEAFF.

The chain uses TRBV27 and TRBJ2-1; D possibly corresponds to TRBD1 (6 bases). Trimming pared 5 bases from V and 0 bases from J, leaving 11 bases between. The CDR3 extends over 15 amino acids. Germline lookup yields CDR1 MNHEY and CDR2 SMNVEV (reference sequence). Here the CDR3 reads CASSPDRSSYNEQFF. Here the CDR3 DNA reads TGTGCCAGCAGTCCCGACAGGAGCTCCTACAATGAGCAGTTCTTC.

This clone has only one observation. The chain uses TRBV7-3 and TRBJ2-3, with 12 bases fitting TRBD2. Unmatched junction bases numbered 5, after V lost 5 bases and J lost 5 bases. This CDR3 region has 15 residues. Germline V gene lookup returns CDR1 SGHTA and CDR2 FQGTGA. The CDR3 DNA reads TGTGCCAGCAGCCAGACTAGCGGGGGCTTAGATACGCAGTATTTT. The encoded protein is CASSQTSGGLDTQYF.

A single count supports this clone. J is TRBJ2-7 and V is TRBV27; D gene ambiguous. This CDR3 has 14 residues. CDR1 MNHEY and CDR2 SMNVEV come from the germline V gene (reference sequence). The V gene lost 4 bases and the J gene lost 5 bases, with 15 bases spanning the gap. The CDR3 region is CASSSYRSSNEQYF. The CDR3 nucleotides are TGTGCCAGCAGTTCTTATCGGTCTTCGAACGAGCAGTACTTC.

The genes are TRBV7-8 and TRBJ2-1; unclear D gene. The CDR3 length is 13 residues. The V end lost 5 bases, the J end lost 14 bases, and 19 bases lay between the germline ends. Germline V lookup: CDR1 SGHVS, CDR2 FQNEAQ. CDR3 coding DNA: TGTGCCAGCAGCCAACCATCACGGGTGTCGAAGTTCTTC. Its protein product is CASSQPSRVSKFF.

The chain uses TRBV10-3 and TRBJ1-2; 11 nucleotides line up with TRBD1. The CDR3 has 14 residues. From germline, CDR1 is ENHRY and CDR2 SYGVKD. V was pared by 2 bases and J by 8 bases, with 4 bases of the junction left unmatched. In DNA, the CDR3 is TGTGCCATCAGTGAGGGGGACAGGGGGAGCGGCTACACCTTC. Amino acid sequence: CAISEGDRGSGYTF.

Regarding this clone: An end of the junction does not agree with germline; a read error may underlie this. The rearrangement joins TRBV5-1 to TRBJ2-3, with TRBD2 identical over 10 bases. The CDR3 extends over 19 amino acids. In germline, CDR1 is SGHRS, CDR2 YFSETQ. CDR3 nucleotide sequence: TGCGCCAGCCGCTTCCGGCAGGGGGCGCCTAGCGGGGGCAATGATACGCAGTATTTT. Residues: CASRFRQGAPSGGNDTQYF.

The V call is TRBV7-2, the J call TRBJ2-1; 10 bases align to TRBD1. Germline loops: CDR1 SGHTA, CDR2 FQGNSA. V lost 5 bases and J lost 6; bases outside the gene matches: 4. The CDR3 sequence is 14 residues long. The CDR3 nucleotides read TGTGCCAGCAGCCGGTGGACAGGGGGCAATGAGCAGTTCTTC. Translating it yields CASSRWTGGNEQFF.